This TCR beta chain was identified in a study of blood T cell repertoires in COVID-19. About the research overall: The analysed material was cDNA or gDNA that came from T cells, B-cell-depleted T cells, or PBMCs.

In the original workflow: Amplifying reference gene primers gave estimates of nucleated cell counts. Repertoires were generated with immunoSEQ multiplex PCR, while TCRdb's copy carries only in-frame clones and drops some. V and J calls plus clone size are reproduced from that table; the DNA served to infer D and trimming. The table shows about 530,000 clones, with about 89% occurring only once. Enrollment of patients from Seattle took place during active infection, with longitudinal follow-up. The CDR3 consists of 15 residues. J lost 11 bases, V lost 6 bases, and 13 bases had no gene match. Germline CDR1 and CDR2: SNHLY and FYNNEI.

V usage is TRBV2 and J usage is TRBJ1-1; 12 positions agree with TRBD1. The sequenced material came from peripheral blood. This receptor was obtained from a woman aged 50 to 60 with COVID-19, enrolled during active disease. The CDR3 DNA follows: TGTGCCAGCAGGAGAAACCCGGGACAGGGGGCAGAGGCTTTCTTT. The encoded protein is CASRRNPGQGAEAFF.